This T cell receptor (beta chain) emerged from a study of T cells in Graves' hyperthyroidism and ophthalmopathy. TCR beta CDR3 region amplification was performed from RNA transcripts. Initially, a first-round RT-PCR of the TCR CDR3 employed the HTBI primer set. MiXCR, applied by TCRdb to the multiplex PCR reads, yields one record per CDR3 protein. The sample carries under 400,000 distinct CDR3 sequences, roughly 18% recorded once. Germline V gene sequence: CDR1 SGHAT, CDR2 FQNNGV. The CDR3 consists of 16 residues. The germline V and J ends were trimmed by 6 bases and 3 bases, with 17 bases remaining between them.

The chain employs TRBV11-2 and TRBJ2-2; maybe TRBD2 (5 bases). The sequence derives from a woman in her 50s with Graves' hyperthyroidism. Sequencing was carried out using blood. The CDR3 region is CASSEIWSRDTGELFF. The CDR3, as DNA: TGTGCCAGCAGTGAAATTTGGTCGAGGGACACCGGGGAGCTGTTTTTT.